This T cell receptor (beta chain) was observed in a study of cytomegalovirus exposure and HLA in healthy donors. Healthy people donating bone marrow made up the donors. Overall study results and limits: Reportedly, cytomegalovirus status was diagnosed with high sensitivity and specificity.

The PCR was carried out with 60 Vbeta primers and 13 Jbeta primers. TCRdb keeps only in-frame clones here, not all; method: immunoSEQ multiplex PCR. The sample lists roughly 130,000 clones, around three quarters occurring once. The CDR3 has 14 residues. V lost 1 base, J lost 7 bases, and 3 bases stayed unmatched. CDR1 and CDR2 from the germline V gene are SGHRS and YFSETQ. With regard to this clone: Its antigen remains unidentified.

The chain is built from TRBV5-1 and TRBJ1-4; TRBD1 aligns across 8 bases. The TCR sequence derives from a man aged 25 to 45 in good health and CMV-seronegative. The sample was PBMCs. CDR3 DNA sequence: TGCGCCAGCAGCTTGAGAACAGGGGGTGAAAAACTGTTTTTT. Translation gives CASSLRTGGEKLFF.